By sample fraction, the clone carrying this T cell receptor beta chain is medium-sized. Produced via immunoSEQ multiplex PCR; TCRdb's table is partial and in-frame only. The profile covers some 200,000 clones, with approximately 86% appearing a single time and 4% to 6.5% taken by the ten largest. These data come from a study of blood T cell repertoires in COVID-19. Whole-study context: Sample material is recorded as cDNA or gDNA derived from T cells, B-cell-depleted T cells, or PBMCs.

V lost 3 bases and J 7 bases, leaving 16 bases between the germline ends. CDR3 length equals 15 residues. The germline CDR1 and CDR2 sequences are SGDLS and YYNGEE. Residents of about two dozen US areas, aged about 18 to 95 years, made up the participants. Participants were placed into cohorts based on the clinical history they reported. The clonotype was recovered from a woman aged 55-69 years with acute COVID-19. The V gene is TRBV9, the J gene TRBJ1-4; unclear D gene. Specimen: PBMCs or T cells enriched from blood (not recorded which). The CDR3 DNA is TGTGCCAGCAGCGGTCCAGGAGGTGGAAGTGAAAAACTGTTTTTT. Amino acid sequence: CASSGPGGGSEKLFF.